Listed here are 3 T cell receptor beta chains from one sample, sequenced in a study of technical replicates of blood from a few donors. The assay was immunoSEQ multiplex PCR, and TCRdb's table has in-frame clones only and misses some. The data show about 100,000 clones, approximately 95% seen once. Sequenced: T cells isolated from PBMCs. The origin of the receptors is a human donor in good health.

The CDR3 loop reads CASRDRANQPQHF. The CDR3 bases are TGTGCCAGTAGAGACAGGGCCAATCAGCCCCAGCATTTT. The gene calls are TRBV19 and TRBJ1-5; 7 positions agree with TRBD1. Trimming removed 6 bases from V and 3 bases from J; junction bases left unmatched: 2. In germline, CDR1 is LNHDA, CDR2 SQIVND (reference sequence). The CDR3 sequence is 13 residues long.

The rearrangement uses TRBV5-4 and TRBJ1-1; 9 positions match TRBD1. Unmatched junction bases numbered 7, after V lost 4 bases and J lost 0 bases. CDR1 SGHNT and CDR2 YYREEE come from the germline V gene (reference sequence). The CDR3 length is 16 residues. The CDR3 spells CASSVPTGGLNTEAFF. The CDR3, as DNA: TGTGCCAGCAGCGTACCGACAGGGGGGTTGAACACTGAAGCTTTCTTT.

The rearrangement links TRBV30 to TRBJ2-1, with 10 bases lining up with TRBD2. V trimming: 6 bases; J trimming: 4 bases; junction bases outside the gene matches: 9. The CDR3 contains 15 residues. Germline-derived CDR1 and CDR2 are GTSNPN and SVGIG (reference sequence). The CDR3 loop is CACLAGVERYNEQFF. The CDR3 DNA is TGTGCCTGCCTAGCGGGAGTTGAAAGATACAATGAGCAGTTCTTC.